One T cell receptor beta chain is described in this entry. Its specificity is unknown. Sorting isolated naive CD8 T cells as CD8+CD4-CCR7+CD45RA+ events. These data come from a study of molecular identifiers for immune sequencing clone quantification. General study results and limits: Clones exceeding 20 RNA copies carried over 99% of effector molecules but under 1% of naive-cell molecules.

Bulk libraries came from a prior protocol with listed TCR primers. MiXCR was run by TCRdb on the PCR reads, yielding one entry per CDR3 protein. The sample has approximately 680,000 distinct CDR3 sequences, 25% seen once. This TCR came from a human donor in good health. Some libraries in this study had Jurkat cell RNA spiked in. Sequencing input: naive CD8+ T cells from blood, with Jurkat cell RNA spiked in. As for subset: FACS-sorted CD8+CD4-CCR7+CD45RA+ naive T cells.

The CDR3 DNA reads TGTGCCAGCCCCTTTTGGGACATTTTTAGGTATCAGCCCCAGCATTTT. Protein product: CASPFWDIFRYQPQHF. This chain links TRBV6-2 or TRBV6-3 with TRBJ1-5; D is possibly TRBD1 (6 bases). V was shortened by 8 bases and J by 5 bases, with 22 bases between the two germline ends. Germline lookup yields CDR1 MNHEY and CDR2 SVGEGT. The CDR3 is 16 amino acids.